Described below is a single TCR beta chain sequence and its context. Germline CDR1 is MNHNY and CDR2 is SVGAGI (reference sequence). The V and J ends lost 8 bases and 0 bases respectively, with 16 bases between them. The CDR3 extends over 15 amino acids. The entry originates in a study of blood T cell repertoires in COVID-19. Patients at the Seattle site were enrolled during active infection and followed longitudinally. In the study's own analysis: Amplification from reference gene primers served as the basis for estimated nucleated cell counts. The assay was immunoSEQ multiplex PCR, and TCRdb's table has in-frame clones only and misses some. V, J and clone size are taken as reported in that table, and D and trimming were inferred from the DNA itself. The sample lists 170,000 or so clones, more than 75% occurring once.

The chain has TRBV6-6 and TRBJ1-2; TRBD1 might be the D (6 bases). The clonotype originates from a man in his sixties with COVID-19, enrolled during active disease. The specimen was peripheral blood. The CDR3 bases are TGTGCCAGCCGACCGGGGGGCACGACTAACTATGGCTACACCTTC. This gives the protein CASRPGGTTNYGYTF.